This TCR beta chain appears in the sequencing data of a study of human T cells and chemical hapten exposure. Whole-study results and caveats: Among expanded TCRs, significantly more large CDR3 similarity clusters formed than among controls.

Looked up from germline, CDR1 is MNHNS and CDR2 is SASEGT. This CDR3 is built from 13 residues. Trimming removed 1 base from V and 5 bases from J; junction bases left unmatched: 1. From the RACE reads, TCRdb called clonotypes with MiXCR, one entry per CDR3 protein. The sample lists 350,000 to 400,000 distinct CDR3 sequences, more than 5% occurring once. Time point reported: patch test 2, 6 weeks after DPC sensitization. As for treatment: therapeutic diphenylcyclopropenone sensitization with weekly scalp DPC. Participating donors were patients with alopecia, aged 18 to 70 years, considered appropriate candidates for DPC. Unfractionated whole blood yielded total RNA. About this clonotype itself: The antigen remains unidentified.

The receptor comes from a woman between 18 and 30 years old with alopecia areata. Some clones in this sample may be carry-over from other donors' samples. This chain joins TRBV6-1 and TRBJ2-5, with 7 nucleotides matching TRBD2. The source was whole blood, collected in connection with sensitization to the hapten diphenylcyclopropenone (DPC). Written as DNA, the CDR3 is TGTGCCAGCAGTGAAGATAGCGGGGAGACCCAGTACTTC. As protein: CASSEDSGETQYF.